This T cell receptor beta chain was captured by sequencing in a study of T cell clones after liver transplantation. In the study overall: Liver transplant recipients had immunosuppression withdrawal attempted within 2 years.

Profiling relied on immunoSEQ multiplex PCR, and the TCRdb table lists in-frame clones only, not all of them. The sample includes some 50,000 clones, 60% to 80% of them seen just once. As to this clone: Antigen: not known.

General observations from the study: The donor-reactive repertoire was only partly measurable in two subjects, lacking donor cells.

This TCR derives from a human patient who received a liver transplant. The graft donor may be the source of some T cells. The specimen was CD4+ T cells from blood, collected at the 22-month timepoint.

CDR3 protein: CASALGRGNTGELFF. As DNA, the CDR3 is TGTGCCAGCGCTTTGGGCAGGGGCAACACCGGGGAGCTGTTTTTT. The chain employs TRBV2 and TRBJ2-2, with D maybe TRBD1 (6 bases). Trimming removed 8 bases from V and 2 bases from J, with 15 bases in between. This CDR3 spans 15 amino acids. The germline gives CDR1 SNHLY, CDR2 FYNNEI.